Sequencing of this T cell receptor beta chain was carried out in a study of shared clonotypes between healthy human individuals. Generated by immunoSEQ multiplex PCR, the TCRdb table keeps only in-frame clones and is missing some. The repertoire includes about 600,000 clones, around 81% of them detected once, and 12% sits in the top ten. CDR3 length: 14 residues. In germline, CDR1 is SGHRS, CDR2 YFSETQ. The sequence derives from a woman in her forties in good health. Some clones in this sample may be carry-over from other donors' samples. Sequences were obtained from PBMCs. V and J are TRBV5-1 and TRBJ2-5; 8 bases align to TRBD1. The J call is doubtful: the DNA matches TRBJ2-7 better. CDR3 DNA sequence: TGCGCCAGCAGCTTGCGCGGCAGGGGGCACGAGCAGTACTTC. It yields the protein CASSLRGRGHEQYF.